The 15 T cell receptor beta chains below all came from one sample that was sequenced in a study of blood T cell repertoires in COVID-19. The assay was immunoSEQ multiplex PCR, and TCRdb's table has in-frame clones only and misses some. Of about 69,000 clones listed, under 90% were seen once; the top ten hold roughly 14%. Sequencing input: peripheral blood. The receptors derive from a man aged 45 to 65 with COVID-19, enrolled during active disease.

This clone has a handful of counts. V gene TRBV7-6 combines with J gene TRBJ2-3, with 11 nucleotides matching TRBD2. Germline lookup yields CDR1 SGHVS and CDR2 FNYEAQ. The CDR3 extends over 16 amino acids. V lost 5 bases to trimming and J lost 7 bases; unmatched junction nucleotides: 11. CDR3 in amino acids: CASSLSGSGGAYTQYF. CDR3 bases: TGTGCCAGCAGCCTCTCGGGTAGCGGGGGGGCATATACGCAGTATTTT.

The rearrangement uses TRBV4-2 and TRBJ2-2, with a weak D call TRBD1 (6 bases). In germline, CDR1 is LGHNA, CDR2 YNFKEQ. With 7 bases removed from V and 6 bases from J, the gap between germline ends came to 6 bases. This CDR3 is built from 11 residues. Here the CDR3 DNA reads TGTGCCAGCAAGGGGGCCGGGGAGCTGTTTTTT. The encoded protein is CASKGAGELFF.

This clone was observed once. J is TRBJ1-2 and V is TRBV28; D perhaps matches TRBD1 (5 bases). This CDR3 region has 13 residues. Germline CDR1 reads MDHEN; CDR2 reads SYDVKM. Trimming stripped 1 base from V and 8 bases from J, with 11 bases between. Here the CDR3 DNA reads TGTGCCAGCAGTTTATTCCAGGGAGGGGGCTACACCTTC. This encodes CASSLFQGGGYTF.

Details on this clone: The junction departs from germline at one end; a sequencing error may be responsible. The chain uses TRBV6-2 or TRBV6-3 and TRBJ2-2, with D possibly matching TRBD2 (5 bases). Germline CDR1 MNHEY, CDR2 SVGEGT. The CDR3 extends over 14 amino acids. The CDR3 nucleotides are TGTGCCAGCAGTTACACCCTTGCCACCGGGGAGCCGTTTTTT. It codes for CASSYTLATGEPFF.

V gene TRBV6-5 combines with J gene TRBJ1-2; TRBD1 agrees at 7 bases. CDR1 is MNHEY, CDR2 SVGAGI, per germline. The CDR3 spans 15 residues. With V trimmed by 0 bases and J by 4 bases, 5 bases remained unmatched. The chain's CDR3 is CASSYSNRGGYGYTF. CDR3 nucleotides: TGTGCCAGCAGTTACTCTAACAGGGGCGGCTATGGCTACACCTTC.

This rearrangement joins TRBV6-2 or TRBV6-3 to TRBJ2-1; 9 bases agree with TRBD1. Germline V lookup: CDR1 MNHEY, CDR2 SVGEGT. The CDR3 spans 14 residues. The V and J ends lost 6 bases and 5 bases, in that order; junction bases with no gene match: 5. As DNA, the CDR3 is TGTGCCAGCAGCACAGGGGGCGCGCACAATGAGCAGTTCTTC. It translates to CASSTGGAHNEQFF.

In its sample, this clone was seen once. The DNA of the CDR3 is TGTGCCAGCGCTCCAGGGTTCTATGAAAAACTGTTTTTT. Its protein is CASAPGFYEKLFF. The chain has TRBV19 and TRBJ1-4, with D maybe TRBD1 (5 bases). This CDR3 has 13 amino acids. The germline CDR1 and CDR2 sequences are LNHDA and SQIVND (reference sequence). The V gene lost 9 bases and the J gene lost 6 bases, with 14 bases spanning the gap.

The chain uses TRBV6-1 and TRBJ1-1; no clear D gene. The CDR3 has 14 amino acids. Germline values: CDR1 MNHNS, CDR2 SASEGT. Trimming cost V 6 bases and J 2 bases, with 13 bases left between them. DNA of the CDR3: TGTGCCAGCAGAATTGGCGGGGTCAACACTGAAGCTTTCTTT. Its translation: CASRIGGVNTEAFF.

This clone was detected a few times. The genes are TRBV6-6 and TRBJ2-5; weak D call: TRBD1 (6 bases). CDR1 MNHNY and CDR2 SVGAGI come from the germline V gene (reference sequence). Trimming pared 6 bases from V and 5 bases from J, leaving 10 bases between. The CDR3 has 12 residues. CDR3: CASSRRGETQYF. The CDR3, as DNA: TGTGCCAGCAGCAGAAGGGGGGAGACCCAGTACTTC.

The chain is built from TRBV6-5 and TRBJ1-2; 7 nucleotides align to TRBD1. Germline trimming cut 3 bases from V and 4 bases from J; bases unmatched to any gene: 5. The CDR3 runs 14 residues. Germline CDR1 reads MNHEY; CDR2 reads SVGAGI. The CDR3 DNA follows: TGTGCCAGCAGTTATAGGGGGCCGTCCTATGGCTACACCTTC. It encodes CASSYRGPSYGYTF.

The rearrangement links TRBV5-1 to TRBJ1-2; D ambiguous. The V gene lost 1 base and the J gene lost 1 base, with 11 bases spanning the gap. The CDR3 is 15 amino acids. Germline CDR1 is SGHRS and CDR2 is YFSETQ. The CDR3, as DNA: TGCGCCAGCAGCTTGTTCGCCGAACTTAACTATGGCTACACCTTC. Amino acid sequence: CASSLFAELNYGYTF.

This clone was detected once. V and J are TRBV9 and TRBJ2-3; 8 bases agree with TRBD2. The CDR3 runs 17 residues. CDR1 SGDLS and CDR2 YYNGEE come from the germline V gene. The junction had 12 bases not matched to a gene; V was cut back by 4 bases and J by 2 bases. CDR3 DNA: TGTGCCAGCAGCCCCTTGGGGCGGGGGGCAAACACAGATACGCAGTATTTT. Encoded protein: CASSPLGRGANTDTQYF.

The chain uses TRBV5-1 and TRBJ2-5, with 10 bases matching TRBD2. This CDR3 spans 17 amino acids. Germline assignment: CDR1 SGHRS and CDR2 YFSETQ. Losses at the gene ends were 1 base for V and 5 bases for J; bases not matched to a gene: 11. The CDR3 nucleotides are TGCGCCAGCAGCTTGTCGGCTAGCGGGGGCCCGGTGGAGACCCAGTACTTC. Translated: CASSLSASGGPVETQYF.

This chain links TRBV19 with TRBJ2-5, with 7 bases aligning to TRBD2. V shed 1 base and J 5 bases; nucleotides not matched to a gene: 1. Germline V lookup: CDR1 LNHDA, CDR2 SQIVND (reference sequence). The CDR3 is made up of 13 amino acids. The CDR3 protein is CASSIGGGETQYF. The DNA for the CDR3 is TGTGCCAGTAGTATAGGGGGAGGGGAGACCCAGTACTTC.

V is TRBV6-6 and J is TRBJ2-5; 8 bases are a match to TRBD2. Germline assignment: CDR1 MNHNY and CDR2 SVGAGI (reference sequence). The length of the CDR3 is 15 residues. V shed 4 bases, J shed 9 bases, and the junction held 13 bases outside the gene matches. In DNA, the CDR3 is TGTGCCAGCAGTTTTTACCCGGACGGGGGGGAGGCCCAGTACTTC. Its translation: CASSFYPDGGEAQYF.